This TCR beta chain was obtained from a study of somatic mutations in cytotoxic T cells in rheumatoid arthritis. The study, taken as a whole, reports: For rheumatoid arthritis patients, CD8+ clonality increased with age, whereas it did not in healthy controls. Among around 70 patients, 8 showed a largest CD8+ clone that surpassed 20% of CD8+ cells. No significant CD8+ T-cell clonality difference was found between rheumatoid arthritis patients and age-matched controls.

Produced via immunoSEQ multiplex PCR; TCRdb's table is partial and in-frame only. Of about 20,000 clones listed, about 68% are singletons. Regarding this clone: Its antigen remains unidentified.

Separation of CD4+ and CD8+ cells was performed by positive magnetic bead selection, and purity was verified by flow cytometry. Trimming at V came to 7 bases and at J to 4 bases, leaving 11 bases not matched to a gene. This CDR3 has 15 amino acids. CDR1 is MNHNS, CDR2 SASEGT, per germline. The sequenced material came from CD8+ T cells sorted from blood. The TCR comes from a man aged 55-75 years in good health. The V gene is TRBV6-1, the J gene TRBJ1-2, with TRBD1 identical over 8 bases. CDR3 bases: TGTGCCAGCAAAGCCACGGACAGGGCCATCTATGGCTACACCTTC. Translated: CASKATDRAIYGYTF.